This T cell receptor (beta chain) was identified during a study of T cells in Graves' hyperthyroidism and ophthalmopathy. Graves' hyperthyroidism qualified as stable when ophthalmopathy did not progress within 18 months. This clonotype was observed many times. Its cognate antigen is unknown. At one end the junction does not follow the germline gene, possibly because of a read error. General study results and limits: Blood held most thyroid clonotypes expanded above 0.001 frequency. Ophthalmopathy could be told apart from stable hyperthyroidism with a 13 V-J model. Ophthalmopathy onset followed model prediction by a median about 6.5 months.

Amplification targeted TCR beta CDR3 regions from RNA transcripts. RT-PCR in the first round (using the HTBI primer set) targeted the TCR CDR3. TCRdb reprocessed the multiplex PCR reads with MiXCR, giving one entry per CDR3 protein. Of around 580,000 distinct CDR3 sequences listed, more than 45% are singletons. This sequence was found in a woman between 18 and 29 years old with Graves' hyperthyroidism. The sample consisted of peripheral blood or thyroid tissue (not recorded which).

The DNA of the CDR3 is TGCGCCAGCAACTTGGCCGGGGGACAGGGTTCTGCTTTCTTT. Translated, it gives CASNLAGGQGSAFF. This chain links TRBV5-1 with TRBJ1-1; the match to TRBD1 covers 9 bases. Germline V gene lookup returns CDR1 SGHRS and CDR2 YFSETQ. The CDR3 is 14 residues long.